The rows below give T cell receptor beta chains drawn from one sample of a study of T cell changes during pregnancy in multiple sclerosis. Produced via immunoSEQ multiplex PCR; TCRdb's table is partial and in-frame only. The data show 100,000 or so clones, 90% to 95% seen once. This specimen was peripheral blood, taken before pregnancy. All receptors come from a female donor with multiple sclerosis, enrolled in a pregnancy study. The CDR3 runs from the conserved cysteine through the conserved F or W. The D gene is left open where the match is weak. Not all rows give a size; the values are once, few, many and, for expanded clones, a class.

>TRBD2|TRBV2|-|TRBJ2-2
TGTGCCAGCAGCCTACTAGCGGGAGGGAACACCGGGGAGCTGTTTTTT
CASSLLAGGNTGELFF
>-|TRBV7-3|-|TRBJ2-5
TGTGCCAGCAGCTTAGGTGGAGGCTCCAGCACCCAGTACTTC
CASSLGGGSSTQYF
>TRBD2|TRBV11-3|-|TRBJ2-3
TGTGCCAGCAGCTTTTCTAGCGGTTTCCGCACAGATACGCAGTATTTT
CASSFSSGFRTDTQYF
>-|TRBV4-2|-|TRBJ1-1
TGTGCCAGCAGCCAAGATTCAGGGATTAACACTGAAGCTTTCTTT
CASSQDSGINTEAFF
>-|TRBV6-1|-|TRBJ2-7
TGTGCCAGCAGTAGGGGGGGAGGTCCGGCCTACGAGCAGTACTTC
CASSRGGGPAYEQYF
>-|TRBV30|-|TRBJ1-5
TGTGCCTGGATGCGGGCGGCCTTGAACAATCAGCCCCAGCATTTT
CAWMRAALNNQPQHF
>-|TRBV28|-|TRBJ1-4
TGTGCCAGCTGCCCAGGCGTTGAAAAACTGTTTTTT
CASCPGVEKLFF
>TRBD2|TRBV28|-|TRBJ2-1
TGTGCCAGCAGGCCTAGACTAGCGGGAGGGCGGGGGGAGCAGTTCTTC
CASRPRLAGGRGEQFF
>-|TRBV4-1|-|TRBJ1-5
TGCGCCAGCAGCCAAGGGGTGGAGAATCAGCCCCAGCATTTT
CASSQGVENQPQHF
>TRBD1|TRBV5-1|once|TRBJ2-5
TGCGCCAGCAGCGCACGGGGACAGGGCGACGTGGGGACCCAGTACTTC
CASSARGQGDVGTQYF
>TRBD2|TRBV6-5|-|TRBJ2-7
TGTGCCAGCAGACGCCCGGGACTAGCGGGAGTAGAGCAGTACTTC
CASRRPGLAGVEQYF
>TRBD2|TRBV27|-|TRBJ2-3
TGTGCCAGCAATAGTCGGGGGGTTAGCACAGATACGCAGTATTTT
CASNSRGVSTDTQYF
>-|TRBV19|-|TRBJ1-2
TGTGCCAGTAGTACGAGCGGCTATGGCTACACCTTC
CASSTSGYGYTF
>-|TRBV5-1|-|TRBJ2-3
TGCGCCAGCAGCTCCAAAGCGGGACACACAGATACGCAGTATTTT
CASSSKAGHTDTQYF
>-|TRBV5-6|-|TRBJ2-1
TGTGCCAGCAGCCCCGAGACAGGCAATGAGCAGTTCTTC
CASSPETGNEQFF
>TRBD1|TRBV5-6|-|TRBJ1-4
TGTGCCAGCAGCTTCGCGAATTACCGGGACAGTAATGAAAAACTGTTTTTT
CASSFANYRDSNEKLFF
>TRBD1|TRBV28|-|TRBJ1-2
TGTGCCAGCAGCCCACCGGGACAGGGAAACGATGGCTACACCTTC
CASSPPGQGNDGYTF
>TRBD2|TRBV19|-|TRBJ2-1
TGTGCCAGTAGTATACTCCTAGCGGGAGGAGGTGAGCAGTTCTTC
CASSILLAGGGEQFF
>-|TRBV27|-|TRBJ2-7
TGTGCCAGCAGTCCCTTCCCCCGTAAGGGGTTGAACTACGAGCAGTACTTC
CASSPFPRKGLNYEQYF
>TRBD1|TRBV19|-|TRBJ1-2
TGTGCCAGTAGGCCGGACAGGGACTATGGCTACACCTTC
CASRPDRDYGYTF
>TRBD2|TRBV10-3|-|TRBJ2-3
TGTGCCATCAGTGGGAACTGGGGGGGGAGTGGTGGAGATACGCAGTATTTT
CAISGNWGGSGGDTQYF
>TRBD1|TRBV10-3|-|TRBJ2-7
TGTGCCATCAGTGAGTCGCCCGGACAGGGGGAGTACGAGCAGTACTTC
CAISESPGQGEYEQYF
>-|TRBV5-5|-|TRBJ1-1
TGTGCCAGCAGCATGGGACGGGTTGAAGCTTTCTTT
CASSMGRVEAFF
>-|TRBV5-1|once|TRBJ2-3
TGCGCCAGCAGCCTAAGCACAGATACGCAGTATTTT
CASSLSTDTQYF
>-|TRBV13|-|TRBJ1-1
TGTGCCACCACCCTGGGGGGGGAGGACACTGAAGCTTTCTTT
CATTLGGEDTEAFF
>-|TRBV4-1|-|TRBJ1-1
TGCGCCAGCAGCCAAGAATCCAGGGTAGAAGCTTTCTTT
CASSQESRVEAFF
>TRBD1|TRBV5-1|-|TRBJ1-2
TGCGCCAGCAGCCTTTTGGACAGGGGTAACTATGGCTACACCTTC
CASSLLDRGNYGYTF
>-|TRBV25-1|-|TRBJ2-1
TGTGCCAGCAGTGAACGGTACAATGAGCAGTTCTTC
CASSERYNEQFF
>-|TRBV6-5|-|TRBJ1-1
TGTGCCAGCAGTAAAGTACAGGGCGGGAGGGCTGAAGCTTTCTTT
CASSKVQGGRAEAFF
>-|TRBV2|-|TRBJ1-2
TGTGCCAGCAGTGAGGGACTAAACGACTATGGCTACACCTTC
CASSEGLNDYGYTF
>-|TRBV30|-|TRBJ1-1
TGTGCCTGGAATTACGGGGGGAACACTGAAGCTTTCTTT
CAWNYGGNTEAFF
>-|TRBV6-6|-|TRBJ1-2
TGTGCCAGCAGTTACTCGACAGGTTACTATGGCTACACCTTC
CASSYSTGYYGYTF
>TRBD1|TRBV19|-|TRBJ2-2
TGTGCCAGTAGTCTAGGTGACAGGGTATGGCCCGGGGAGCTGTTTTTT
CASSLGDRVWPGELFF
>-|TRBV7-6|-|TRBJ2-7
TGTGCCAGCAGCTTAGGGGGGAGGACCTACGAGCAGTACTTC
CASSLGGRTYEQYF
>TRBD1|TRBV27|-|TRBJ2-7
TGTGCCAGCAGTTTAGCGGGACAGGGCGTATACGAGCAGTACTTC
CASSLAGQGVYEQYF
>-|TRBV28|once|TRBJ2-7
TGTGCCAGCAGTTTACCCCAGGGGAGTTTCGAGCAGTACTTC
CASSLPQGSFEQYF
>-|TRBV15|once|TRBJ2-7
TGTGCCACCAGCAGAGTTGACTCCCCAACCCAGTACTTC
CATSRVDSPTQYF
>-|TRBV27|few|TRBJ1-2
TGTGCCAGCAGTTTGGGCAGCGGCTATGGCTACACCTTC
CASSLGSGYGYTF
>TRBD2|TRBV7-3|-|TRBJ2-1
TGTGCCAGCAGCTCGCCTGGACTAGCGGGAGGGGAGCAGTTCTTC
CASSSPGLAGGEQFF
>TRBD1|TRBV4-1|-|TRBJ1-1
TGCGCCAGCAGCCAACTGGACAGGGAGACGACTGAAGCTTTCTTT
CASSQLDRETTEAFF
>TRBD2|TRBV25-1|-|TRBJ2-1
TGTGCCAGCAGTGGGGGGGGGAAACACAATGAGCAGTTCTTC
CASSGGGKHNEQFF
>TRBD2|TRBV5-6|-|TRBJ2-3
TGTGCCAGCAGCCGCGGGACTAGCGGGTACCTGGGGGATACGCAGTATTTT
CASSRGTSGYLGDTQYF
>TRBD2|TRBV18|-|TRBJ2-7
TGTGCCAGCTCACGCGGGACTAGCGGGAGAGGGGAGCAGTACTTC
CASSRGTSGRGEQYF
>TRBD1|TRBV15|once|TRBJ2-1
TGTGCCACCAGCAGTCCCGGGACAGCCAAAGACAATGAGCAGTTCTTC
CATSSPGTAKDNEQFF
>-|TRBV30|-|TRBJ1-6
TGTGCCTGGAGTCCGGACAGTAATTCACCCCTCCACTTT
CAWSPDSNSPLHF
>-|TRBV4-1|-|TRBJ1-1
TGCGCCAGCAGCCAAGAAACAGGGCGTGAAGCTTTCTTT
CASSQETGREAFF
>TRBD1|TRBV5-1|-|TRBJ2-1
TGCGCCAGCAGCGCCGGACAGGGGATCTACAATGAGCAGTTCTTC
CASSAGQGIYNEQFF
>TRBD2|TRBV27|-|TRBJ2-1
TGTGCCAGCAGTTCCGGGACTAGTGTCAATGAGCAGTTCTTC
CASSSGTSVNEQFF
>-|TRBV27|-|TRBJ2-2
TGTGCCAGCAGGGACAGTCCCGGGGAGCTGTTTTTT
CASRDSPGELFF
>-|TRBV10-2|-|TRBJ2-7
TGCGCCAGCGCCAAGGAAGCGGCAAGCTCCTACGAGCAGTACTTC
CASAKEAASSYEQYF
>TRBD1|TRBV15|-|TRBJ1-5
TGTGCCACCAGCCTACCGGGACAGGGAGGTAATCAGCCCCAGCATTTT
CATSLPGQGGNQPQHF
>TRBD1|TRBV13|-|TRBJ2-7
TGTGCCAGCAGCTTTGGGCGACAGGGTCTCTCCTACGAGCAGTACTTC
CASSFGRQGLSYEQYF
>TRBD2|TRBV5-1|-|TRBJ2-3
TGCGCCAGCAGCTCCCTAGCGGGGGCAACAGATACGCAGTATTTT
CASSSLAGATDTQYF
>-|TRBV6-1|-|TRBJ1-3
TGTGCCAGCTTAGCGGTCGGGGCTGGAAACACCATATATTTT
CASLAVGAGNTIYF
>-|TRBV19|-|TRBJ1-5
TGTGCCAGTAGTATAGGAGGTCAGCCCCAGCATTTT
CASSIGGQPQHF
>TRBD2|TRBV7-8|-|TRBJ2-3
TGTGCCAGCAGCTTAGCTACCGGGACTAGAAGCACAGATACGCAGTATTTT
CASSLATGTRSTDTQYF